These 8 T cell receptor beta chains came from one sample sequenced in a study of blood T cell repertoires in COVID-19. TCRdb's table, derived via immunoSEQ multiplex PCR, lists solely in-frame clones and lacks some. The table includes about 140,000 clones, roughly 91% detected once. The source material was peripheral blood. These receptors all stem from a man between 60 and 75 years old with active or convalescent COVID-19.

As DNA, the CDR3 is TGTGCCAGCAGTTCTGGCAGGGCCTACGAGCAGTACTTC. This encodes CASSSGRAYEQYF. The chain recombines TRBV28 with TRBJ2-7, with a weak D call TRBD1 (5 bases). This CDR3 is 13 amino acids long. V was trimmed by 4 bases and J by 2 bases, leaving 9 bases between them. Germline V gene sequence: CDR1 MDHEN, CDR2 SYDVKM.

The rearrangement uses TRBV6-2 or TRBV6-3 and TRBJ2-7, with TRBD2 matching over 15 bases. Germline trimming cut 2 bases from V and 6 bases from J; bases unmatched to any gene: 8. Germline V gene lookup returns CDR1 MNHEY and CDR2 SVGEGT. The CDR3 runs to 17 residues. CDR3 in DNA: TGTGCCAGCAGTTACCGTCCAAGGACTAGCGGGAGGGCCGAGCAGTACTTC. Translated, it gives CASSYRPRTSGRAEQYF.

This clone was recorded a few times. The chain recombines TRBV29-1 with TRBJ1-2; tentatively, D is TRBD1 (5 bases). V lost 6 bases and J lost 10, with 15 bases in between. The germline CDR1 and CDR2 sequences are SQVTM and ANQGSEA. The CDR3 consists of 11 residues. CDR3 sequence (DNA): TGCAGCGTGTCAACAGGAGTGGACTACACCTTC. It translates to CSVSTGVDYTF.

The chain links TRBV7-9 to TRBJ1-3, with no clear D. Germline CDR1 is SEHNR and CDR2 is FQNEAQ (reference sequence). The CDR3 loop spans 16 amino acids. V was shortened by 2 bases and J by 0 bases, with 11 bases between the two germline ends. The CDR3 DNA follows: TGTGCCAGCAGCTTATCCCACAGTCACTCTGGAAACACCATATATTTT. It yields the protein CASSLSHSHSGNTIYF.

The V call is TRBV2, the J call TRBJ1-1; D call uncertain. Trimming took off 4 bases at V and 4 bases at J, with 4 bases between the two ends. This CDR3 spans 11 amino acids. The germline CDR1 and CDR2 sequences are SNHLY and FYNNEI. CDR3 residues: CASSVGTEAFF. Written as DNA, the CDR3 is TGTGCCAGCAGTGTCGGCACTGAAGCTTTCTTT.

The J gene is TRBJ1-4, the V gene TRBV5-6; the match to TRBD1 covers 9 bases. The germline V gene encodes CDR1 SGHDT and CDR2 YYEEEE. The CDR3 runs 15 residues. V was clipped by 4 bases and J by 4 bases; unmatched bases: 5. Here the CDR3 DNA reads TGTGCCAGCAGCCTCGTGGGACAGGGTAATGAAAAACTGTTTTTT. This translates into CASSLVGQGNEKLFF.

The rearrangement uses TRBV19 and TRBJ1-4; D is undetermined. In germline, CDR1 is LNHDA, CDR2 SQIVND (reference sequence). This CDR3 comprises 14 residues. The V end was cut by 5 bases, the J end by 7 bases, with 14 bases between. The CDR3 sequence is CASSAPGETEKLFF. For the CDR3, the DNA is TGTGCCAGTAGTGCCCCAGGCGAAACTGAAAAACTGTTTTTT.

The J gene is TRBJ1-1, the V gene TRBV18; D unresolved. The V end was cut by 1 base, the J end by 5 bases, with 5 bases between. CDR1 KGHSH and CDR2 LQKENI come from the germline V gene. CDR3 length equals 12 residues. The DNA for the CDR3 is TGTGCCAGCTCACCACAGCGGACTGAAGCTTTCTTT. Its translation: CASSPQRTEAFF.